This TCR beta chain originates from a study of cytomegalovirus exposure and HLA in healthy donors. PCR used 60 Vbeta primers and 13 Jbeta primers. TCRdb's table, derived via immunoSEQ multiplex PCR, lists solely in-frame clones and lacks some. Among approximately 100,000 clones listed, around 80% were seen once. The germline gives CDR1 GTSNPN, CDR2 SVGIG (reference sequence). The ends lost 3 bases at V and 3 bases at J; junction bases unmatched: 8. The CDR3 runs 14 residues. Sequencing input: PBMCs. The V gene is TRBV30, the J gene TRBJ2-7; TRBD1 aligns across 7 bases. The source of this sequence is a man aged 18 to 30 in good health and CMV-seropositive. This CDR3 is CAWRPQGPDYEQYF. Here the CDR3 DNA reads TGTGCCTGGAGGCCACAGGGGCCCGACTACGAGCAGTACTTC. Together with reference TRBV30 and TRBJ2-7, the CDR3 gives the full variable domain: SQTIHQWPATLVQPVGSPLSLECTVEGTSNPNLYWYRQAAGRGLQLLFYSVGIGQISSEVPQNLSASRPQDRQFILSSKKLLLSDSGFYLCAWRPQGPDYEQYFGPGTRLTVT.